These 23 T cell receptor beta chains were sequenced from one sample in a study of shared clonotypes between healthy human individuals. Clones were read by immunoSEQ multiplex PCR, and TCRdb kept only the in-frame ones, dropping some. The sample gives roughly 2.6 million clones, around 90% of which show up once; under 0.15% is in the top ten. The sequenced sample was naive CD4+ T cells sorted from blood. Subset described: CD45RA+ positively selected. These receptors originate from a man between 18 and 35 years old in good health.

The chain recombines TRBV6-5 with TRBJ2-7; maybe TRBD1 (6 bases). The germline CDR1 and CDR2 sequences are MNHEY and SVGAGI. The CDR3 totals 15 residues. The V gene lost 5 bases and the J gene lost 5 bases, with 19 bases spanning the gap. As DNA, the CDR3 is TGTGCCAGCAGTGCCCCAGGGGCGTCTCGGAACGAGCAGTACTTC. Amino acid sequence: CASSAPGASRNEQYF.

The chain links TRBV11-2 to TRBJ1-2; unclear D gene. In germline, CDR1 is SGHAT, CDR2 FQNNGV. Trimming pared 2 bases from V and 3 bases from J, leaving 7 bases between. CDR3 length: 13 amino acids. The CDR3 spells CASSLTADYGYTF. For the CDR3, the DNA is TGTGCCAGCAGCTTAACAGCCGACTATGGCTACACCTTC.

The CDR3, as DNA: TGCGCCAGCAGCCAAGGTGAAATTAGCGGGAGGGCGTTAGCCAAAAACATTCAGTACTTC. The encoded protein is CASSQGEISGRALAKNIQYF. V gene TRBV4-1 combines with J gene TRBJ2-4; 11 bases are shared with TRBD2. The germline CDR1 and CDR2 sequences are MGHRA and YSYEKL. The CDR3 loop spans 20 amino acids. The V gene end was trimmed by 1 base and the J gene end by 0 bases; junction bases not matched to a gene: 11.

The gene calls are TRBV13 and TRBJ1-2, with D uncertain. Germline CDR1 and CDR2: PRHDT and FYEKMQ (reference sequence). The CDR3 is made up of 14 amino acids. Trimming cost V 4 bases and J 0 bases, with 9 bases left between them. DNA of the CDR3: TGTGCCAGCAGCTCGACCCCAACTAACTATGGCTACACCTTC. It translates to CASSSTPTNYGYTF.

The V call is TRBV2, the J call TRBJ2-3, with D maybe TRBD2 (5 bases). The CDR3 is made up of 13 amino acids. The germline gives CDR1 SNHLY, CDR2 FYNNEI. Trimming left V 3 bases short and J 6 bases short, with 10 bases between. The CDR3 DNA follows: TGTGCCAGCAGTGAGCCTAGCTCCGATACGCAGTATTTT. This sequence encodes CASSEPSSDTQYF.

The chain joins TRBV7-2 to TRBJ2-7, with D maybe TRBD2 (6 bases). Germline CDR1 SGHTA, CDR2 FQGNSA. The CDR3 consists of 14 residues. Trimming removed 4 bases from V and 7 bases from J, with 17 bases in between. In DNA form, the CDR3 reads TGTGCCAGCAGCTCGCAAACTGGGACTCCTGAGCAGTACTTC. The encoded protein is CASSSQTGTPEQYF.

V is TRBV9 and J is TRBJ2-2; D perhaps matches TRBD1 (6 bases). V was shortened by 0 bases and J by 7 bases, with 13 bases between the two germline ends. Germline CDR1 SGDLS, CDR2 YYNGEE. The CDR3 length is 15 residues. DNA for the CDR3: TGTGCCAGCAGCGTAGCGGACAGCCCAAGCGGGGAGCTGTTTTTT. Encoded protein: CASSVADSPSGELFF.

V is TRBV2 and J is TRBJ2-5; D ambiguous. Germline V gives CDR1 SNHLY, CDR2 FYNNEI. CDR3 length equals 15 residues. Trimming removed 7 bases from V and 2 bases from J, with 17 bases in between. CDR3 sequence (DNA): TGTGCCAGCAACGTTGGTTTGCTGGGACAAGAGACCCAGTACTTC. Translating it yields CASNVGLLGQETQYF.

The gene calls are TRBV6-5 and TRBJ2-7; TRBD2 agrees at 12 bases. CDR3 size: 16 residues. The J segment lost 5 bases and the V segment lost 0 bases, leaving 5 bases of the junction unmatched. Germline V lookup: CDR1 MNHEY, CDR2 SVGAGI. The DNA for the CDR3 is TGTGCCAGCAGTTACTCTGTACTAGCGGGAGGCCACGAGCAGTACTTC. Its protein is CASSYSVLAGGHEQYF.

The chain couples TRBV18 to TRBJ1-5; no clear D gene. CDR3 size: 16 residues. Germline CDR1 reads KGHSH; CDR2 reads LQKENI. The V end lost 3 bases, the J end lost 0 bases, and 12 bases lay between the germline ends. The DNA of the CDR3 is TGTGCCAGCTCACCTTCAGATATCTATAGCAATCAGCCCCAGCATTTT. Translation gives CASSPSDIYSNQPQHF.

The rearrangement uses TRBV19 and TRBJ1-6; D is ambiguous. CDR3 length: 11 amino acids. Per germline, CDR1 LNHDA and CDR2 SQIVND (reference sequence). Trimming cost V 10 bases and J 6 bases, with 7 bases left between them. CDR3 bases: TGTGCCACCGGAAGTAATTCACCCCTCCACTTT. It specifies CATGSNSPLHF.

This chain links TRBV2 with TRBJ2-3; D unclear. Trimming shortened V by 4 bases and J by 4 bases, and 12 bases separated the two germline ends. This CDR3 has 14 residues. From germline, CDR1 is SNHLY and CDR2 FYNNEI. This chain's CDR3 is CASSGLHQADTQYF. CDR3 DNA: TGTGCCAGCAGTGGCCTTCACCAAGCAGATACGCAGTATTTT. The entire variable domain, with the rest obtained from reference TRBV2 and TRBJ2-3, is as follows: EPEVTQTPSHQVTQMGQEVILRCVPISNHLYFYWYRQILGQKVEFLVSFYNNEISEKSEIFDDQFSVERPDGSNFTLKIRSTKLEDSAMYFCASSGLHQADTQYFGPGTRLTVL.

This rearrangement joins TRBV10-3 to TRBJ2-2; D remains unclear. The CDR3 has 14 residues. Germline assignment: CDR1 ENHRY and CDR2 SYGVKD. The CDR3 DNA sequence: TGTGCTACAGAACGGGTTTCGAACACCGGGGAGCTGTTTTTT. Translation: CATERVSNTGELFF.

The genes are TRBV5-5 and TRBJ1-2, with 9 bases matching TRBD1. This CDR3 comprises 16 residues. Germline values: CDR1 SGHKS, CDR2 YYEKEE (reference sequence). V dropped 4 bases and J dropped 3; count of bases not matched to a gene: 10. The CDR3 spells CASSPGTGQTYYGYTF. CDR3 nucleotides: TGTGCCAGCAGCCCTGGGACAGGGCAGACCTACTATGGCTACACCTTC.

Comments on this clone: This is likely a read error, given that the CDR3 carries no conserved phenylalanine or tryptophan at its end. The chain couples TRBV12-5 to TRBJ2-7; no clear D. CDR1 is LGHNT, CDR2 FRNRAP, per germline. Trimming removed 0 bases from V and 0 bases from J, with 12 bases in between. The CDR3 extends over 16 amino acids. CDR3 in amino acids: CASGLVRAPSSYEQYL. The CDR3, as DNA: TGTGCTAGTGGTTTGGTACGTGCACCGAGCTCCTACGAGCAGTACCTC.

The chain combines TRBV2 with TRBJ1-5, with D possibly matching TRBD1 (5 bases). The CDR3 extends over 14 amino acids. Trimming took 1 base from V and 8 from J, leaving 12 bases between them. CDR1 and CDR2 (germline): SNHLY, FYNNEI. For the CDR3, the DNA is TGTGCCAGCAGTGAAGGGGGCTCCTTGGAGCCCCAGCATTTT. It is translated as CASSEGGSLEPQHF.

This chain connects TRBV5-1 to TRBJ2-7; the D gene is possibly TRBD2 (5 bases). The ends were cut back, 4 bases at V and 2 bases at J, with 10 bases in the middle. Germline assignment: CDR1 SGHRS and CDR2 YFSETQ. The CDR3 spans 13 residues. The CDR3 nucleotides are TGCGCCAGCAGCACGGGGTTTACCTACGAGCAGTACTTC. Translation: CASSTGFTYEQYF.

The chain combines TRBV7-2 with TRBJ1-5; unclear D gene. Trimming took off 5 bases at V and 7 bases at J, with 15 bases between the two ends. This CDR3 region has 14 residues. Germline values: CDR1 SGHTA, CDR2 FQGNSA. DNA for the CDR3: TGTGCCAGCAGCCCCGCCCTTTCCGGGCAGCCCCAGCATTTT. It is translated as CASSPALSGQPQHF.

This clone was seen just once. The V call is TRBV7-8, the J call TRBJ2-7; TRBD1 aligns across 8 bases. The CDR3 has 16 residues. V lost 6 bases to trimming and J lost 3 bases; unmatched junction nucleotides: 13. The germline V gene encodes CDR1 SGHVS and CDR2 FQNEAQ. The CDR3, as DNA: TGTGCCAGCAGTTTACAGGGGGGTTGGTCCTTCTACGAGCAGTACTTC. This translates into CASSLQGGWSFYEQYF.

The V call is TRBV9, the J call TRBJ1-2; 8 bases are a match to TRBD1. The CDR3 spans 15 residues. Germline CDR1 is SGDLS and CDR2 is YYNGEE. J gave up 4 bases and V 0 bases, and 5 bases lay outside the gene matches. Here the CDR3 reads CASSVGTGTGYGYTF. The CDR3 DNA is TGTGCCAGCAGCGTAGGGACAGGGACCGGCTATGGCTACACCTTC.

This chain connects TRBV5-6 to TRBJ2-2, with a weak D call TRBD2 (5 bases). Trimming removed 0 bases at V and 1 base at J, with 10 bases between. This CDR3 is built from 16 residues. Germline CDR1 is SGHDT and CDR2 is YYEEEE. The CDR3 bases are TGTGCCAGCAGCTTGGAGCCAGGACTGAACACCGGGGAGCTGTTTTTT. Translation gives CASSLEPGLNTGELFF. Combining the CDR3 with reference TRBV5-6 and TRBJ2-2 gives the whole variable domain DAGVTQSPTHLIKTRGQQVTLRCSPKSGHDTVSWYQQALGQGPQFIFQYYEEEERQRGNFPDRFSGHQFPNYSSELNVNALLLGDSALYLCASSLEPGLNTGELFFGEGSRLTVL.

The sample holds one count of this clone. This chain connects TRBV9 to TRBJ2-1; 8 nucleotides line up with TRBD2. Germline V CDR1 and CDR2: SGDLS, YYNGEE. With 4 bases clipped from V and 8 bases from J, the junction kept 8 bases outside the gene matches. The CDR3 runs to 14 residues. The CDR3 sequence: CASSNGGGLDEQFF. DNA for the CDR3: TGTGCCAGCAGCAACGGCGGGGGGCTGGATGAGCAGTTCTTC.

V gene TRBV5-4 combines with J gene TRBJ1-2, with D unclear. There are 15 residues in the CDR3. The germline V gene has CDR1 SGHNT and CDR2 YYREEE (reference sequence). V was clipped by 1 base and J by 0 bases, with 10 bases between them. CDR3 sequence: CASSLRKDSNYGYTF. DNA of the CDR3: TGTGCCAGCAGCTTGCGGAAGGATTCTAACTATGGCTACACCTTC. Together with reference TRBV5-4 and TRBJ1-2, the CDR3 gives the full variable domain: ETGVTQSPTHLIKTRGQQVTLRCSSQSGHNTVSWYQQALGQGPQFIFQYYREEENGRGNFPPRFSGLQFPNYSSELNVNALELDDSALYLCASSLRKDSNYGYTFGSGTRLTVV.